The 3 T cell receptor beta chains below come from one sample, sequenced in a study of T cells in Graves' hyperthyroidism and ophthalmopathy. Researchers amplified the TCR beta CDR3 regions from RNA transcripts. Primed by the HTBI set, a first-round RT-PCR was run on the TCR CDR3. TCRdb reprocessed the multiplex PCR reads via MiXCR and lists one record per CDR3 protein. The table has about 400,000 distinct CDR3 sequences, 25% seen once. Sequencing used blood. The receptors shown here come from a man aged 50 or older with Graves' hyperthyroidism.

This clonotype occurred many times. The J gene is TRBJ2-3, the V gene TRBV27, with a possible D match to TRBD1 (5 bases). V was cut by 5 bases and J by 9 bases, with 15 bases left in between. Germline lookup yields CDR1 MNHEY and CDR2 SMNVEV (reference sequence). The CDR3 has 13 amino acids. In nucleotides, the CDR3 is TGTGCCAGCAGTCAAGAACTGTCAGGGACGCAGTATTTT. Protein product: CASSQELSGTQYF.

This chain connects TRBV6-1 to TRBJ2-7; D is unclear. Trimming removed 8 bases from V and 5 bases from J, with 10 bases in between. CDR1 is MNHNS and CDR2 is SASEGT in the germline V gene. The CDR3 extends over 11 amino acids. The CDR3 region is CASSSLHEQYF. The CDR3 bases are TGTGCCAGCTCCTCACTCCACGAGCAGTACTTC.

In this sample, this clonotype turned up many times. The rearrangement joins TRBV11-2 to TRBJ2-5; D unclear. CDR3 length equals 13 residues. In germline, CDR1 is SGHAT, CDR2 FQNNGV. V was cut by 3 bases and J by 1 base, with 6 bases left in between. This chain's CDR3 is CASSFRIQETQYF. Written as DNA, the CDR3 is TGTGCCAGCAGCTTCAGGATCCAAGAGACCCAGTACTTC.